The 32 T cell receptor beta chains listed next were all sequenced from one sample in a study of OX40 agonist ivuxolimab in advanced cancers. Libraries were made using the immunoSEQ multiplex PCR assay. The table comes from immuneACCESS by way of TCRdb, which keeps in-frame sequences with V and J called. Part of the clones is missing from these tables; in studies checked, under half for an unresolved V gene and the rest for unknown reasons. The sample data list 50,000 to 70,000 clones, and 91% of these were observed just once. 3.5% to 4.5% of the sample is in the top ten clones. Sequenced material: CD4+ or CD8+ T cells sorted from blood, taken in a trial of the OX40 agonist ivuxolimab. All receptors come from an adult with an advanced solid tumor such as melanoma, head and neck, liver or kidney cancer.

V and J are TRBV5-1 and TRBJ2-5; the D gene is possibly TRBD1 (6 bases). The germline CDR1 and CDR2 sequences are SGHRS and YFSETQ. The CDR3 covers 14 residues. The V end was cut by 2 bases, the J end by 9 bases, with 17 bases between. Written as DNA, the CDR3 is TGCGCCAGCAGCTTAGGGACAAACCCAGGGGCCCAGTACTTC. It translates to CASSLGTNPGAQYF. Full variable domain (remainder filled in from reference TRBV5-1 and TRBJ2-5): KAGVTQTPRYLIKTRGQQVTLSCSPISGHRSVSWYQQTPGQGLQFLFEYFSETQRNKGNFPGRFSGRQFSNSRSEMNVSTLELGDSALYLCASSLGTNPGAQYFGPGTRLLVL.

CDR3 nucleotide sequence: TGTGCCAGCAGCGGAGCCAGTGACAATGAGCAGTTCTTC. Its translation: CASSGASDNEQFF. The chain has TRBV11-3 and TRBJ2-1; D is ambiguous. V lost 5 bases to trimming and J lost 5 bases, with 10 bases between them. The CDR3 length is 13 residues. CDR1 and CDR2 (germline): SGHNT, YENEEA.

This clone was counted a single time. The chain carries TRBV19 and TRBJ2-1; possibly TRBD2 for D (6 bases). CDR1 LNHDA and CDR2 SQIVND come from the germline V gene (reference sequence). Trimming took off 1 base at V and 8 bases at J, with 21 bases between the two ends. CDR3 length: 17 residues. In nucleotides, the CDR3 is TGTGCCAGTAGTATAGGTCGAAGTCCGGGAGTTGTAGATGAGCAGTTCTTC. Translating it yields CASSIGRSPGVVDEQFF.

The CDR3 coding sequence is TGTGCCATTCAACAGGGGCCCAACACTGAAGCTTTCTTT. Translation: CAIQQGPNTEAFF. The chain carries TRBV19 and TRBJ1-1; 7 nucleotides agree with TRBD1. With V trimmed by 10 bases and J by 2 bases, 7 bases remained unmatched. The germline V gene has CDR1 LNHDA and CDR2 SQIVND (reference sequence). This CDR3 contains 13 residues.

The chain links TRBV4-1 to TRBJ2-2; D is perhaps TRBD2 (6 bases). The germline V gene encodes CDR1 MGHRA and CDR2 YSYEKL. The germline V and J ends were trimmed by 2 bases and 7 bases, with 17 bases remaining between them. This CDR3 is 16 amino acids long. The CDR3 coding sequence is TGCGCCAGCAGCCAAACCCACCGGGACTCCGACGGGGAGCTGTTTTTT. This codes for CASSQTHRDSDGELFF.

This sequence joins TRBV4-1 and TRBJ2-1; 8 bases match TRBD2. The CDR3 is 15 amino acids. Germline V gene sequence: CDR1 MGHRA, CDR2 YSYEKL. V lost 2 bases and J lost 4; bases outside the gene matches: 4. The CDR3 DNA reads as TGCGCCAGCAGCCAAAACCCTAGCGGGTACAATGAGCAGTTCTTC. It translates to CASSQNPSGYNEQFF.

This sequence joins TRBV28 and TRBJ1-6; D remains unclear. Germline CDR1 reads MDHEN; CDR2 reads SYDVKM. The CDR3 runs to 16 residues. The V gene lost 4 bases and the J gene lost 8 bases, with 18 bases spanning the gap. The CDR3 region has the DNA TGTGCCAGCAGTTCCCTCGTCCCAGCGGGAGATTCACCCCTCCACTTT. Amino acids: CASSSLVPAGDSPLHF. Full variable domain (missing parts from reference TRBV28 and TRBJ1-6): DVKVTQSSRYLVKRTGEKVFLECVQDMDHENMFWYRQDPGLGLRLIYFSYDVKMKEKGDIPEGYSVSREKKERFSLILESASTNQTSMYLCASSSLVPAGDSPLHFGNGTRLTVT.

The rearrangement joins TRBV19 to TRBJ2-1; perhaps TRBD2 as D (5 bases). Per germline, CDR1 LNHDA and CDR2 SQIVND (reference sequence). V was pared by 9 bases and J by 5 bases, with 14 bases between. The CDR3 contains 13 residues. The CDR3 DNA follows: TGTGCCAGCCGGGAAGTTGGGGACAATGAGCAGTTCTTC. Translated: CASREVGDNEQFF.

V gene TRBV21-1 combines with J gene TRBJ2-1; the D segment call TRBD1 is taken from the table without a DNA check. TRBV21-1 is reported as a pseudogene. This CDR3 is 15 amino acids long. The CDR3 spells CASSKAWTAYNEQFF. The CDR3 bases are TGTGCCAGCAGCAAAGCTTGGACAGCCTACAATGAGCAGTTCTTC.

The chain uses TRBV6-6 and TRBJ2-1, with 8 bases matching TRBD2. The CDR3 loop spans 16 amino acids. Germline trimming cut 1 base from V and 4 bases from J; bases unmatched to any gene: 6. From germline, CDR1 is MNHNY and CDR2 SVGAGI (reference sequence). The CDR3 DNA is TGTGCCAGCAGTTACTTATCCAGCGGGGGATACAATGAGCAGTTCTTC. It is translated as CASSYLSSGGYNEQFF.

This rearrangement joins TRBV6-5 to TRBJ1-5, with D uncertain. This CDR3 comprises 13 residues. V was clipped by 4 bases and J by 4 bases, with 8 bases between them. Germline loops: CDR1 MNHEY, CDR2 SVGAGI. The DNA for the CDR3 is TGTGCCAGCAGTTGGAACAGTAATCAGCCCCAGCATTTT. Amino acid sequence: CASSWNSNQPQHF.

The chain couples TRBV7-9 to TRBJ1-2; 8 bases match TRBD1. The germline gives CDR1 SEHNR, CDR2 FQNEAQ (reference sequence). Germline trimming cut 4 bases from V and 1 base from J; bases unmatched to any gene: 8. The CDR3 extends over 16 amino acids. The CDR3 loop is CASSSGTGEVNYGYTF. CDR3 DNA: TGTGCCAGCAGCTCGGGGACAGGTGAAGTTAACTATGGCTACACCTTC.

This clone was picked up one time. The chain links TRBV11-1 to TRBJ2-3; TRBD2 agrees at 9 bases. J was trimmed by 5 bases and V by 5 bases; bases with no gene match: 8. The CDR3 sequence is 15 residues long. The germline V gene has CDR1 SGHAT and CDR2 FQDESV (reference sequence). The CDR3 protein is CASSRTSAPLDTQYF. The DNA for the CDR3 is TGTGCCAGCAGCCGGACTAGCGCGCCTTTAGATACGCAGTATTTT.

The chain is built from TRBV2 and TRBJ2-1; TRBD2 agrees at 7 bases. Germline V gene sequence: CDR1 SNHLY, CDR2 FYNNEI. This CDR3 is 13 amino acids long. The V and J ends lost 4 bases and 8 bases, in that order; junction bases with no gene match: 5. This CDR3 reads CASSGGGWDEQFF. CDR3 DNA: TGTGCCAGCAGTGGGGGGGGTTGGGATGAGCAGTTCTTC.

The V call is TRBV11-2, the J call TRBJ1-1, with 8 bases fitting TRBD1. The V gene end was trimmed by 4 bases and the J gene end by 5 bases; junction bases not matched to a gene: 3. The CDR3 runs to 13 residues. Germline CDR1 SGHAT, CDR2 FQNNGV. The DNA of the CDR3 is TGTGCCAGCAGCTCCAGGGGGCTGACTGAAGCTTTCTTT. It specifies CASSSRGLTEAFF.

This clone was seen a single time. The V and J genes are TRBV10-1 and TRBJ2-7; D not resolved. Per germline, CDR1 WNHNN and CDR2 SYGVQD (reference sequence). This CDR3 contains 14 residues. Deletions cut 0 bases from V and 0 bases from J, with 6 bases between. The CDR3 reads CASSESPNSYEQYF. The CDR3 DNA sequence: TGCGCCAGCAGTGAGTCCCCAAACTCCTACGAGCAGTACTTC.

About this clone: The sample holds other DNA sequences that translate to the same CDR3. The chain carries TRBV4-3 and TRBJ2-3; the match to TRBD2 covers 7 bases. Germline CDR1 is LGHNA and CDR2 is YSLEER. This CDR3 has 16 amino acids. Trimming cost V 0 bases and J 2 bases; bases outside gene matches: 5. The CDR3 coding sequence is TGCGCCAGCAGCCAAGATACAGCGGGGCTCACAGATACGCAGTATTTT. Encoded protein: CASSQDTAGLTDTQYF.

The rearrangement uses TRBV7-8 and TRBJ2-1; D remains unclear. V lost 0 bases to trimming and J lost 0 bases, with 6 bases between them. From germline, CDR1 is SGHVS and CDR2 FQNEAQ. This CDR3 has 15 residues. The CDR3 bases are TGTGCCAGCAGCTTAGCTCCAAGCTCCTACAATGAGCAGTTCTTC. Protein: CASSLAPSSYNEQFF.

J is TRBJ2-2 and V is TRBV5-1; D gene unclear. Germline-derived CDR1 and CDR2 are SGHRS and YFSETQ. CDR3 length: 14 residues. V was pared by 5 bases and J by 7 bases, with 15 bases between. Written as DNA, the CDR3 is TGCGCCAGCAGTTCCCCCGACCGGTACGGGGAGCTGTTTTTT. This translates into CASSSPDRYGELFF.

The V call is TRBV7-9, the J call TRBJ2-1; 8 nucleotides agree with TRBD2. V lost 4 bases, J lost 7 bases, and 12 bases stayed unmatched. The CDR3 is 16 amino acids. CDR1 and CDR2 (germline): SEHNR, FQNEAQ (reference sequence). The DNA of the CDR3 is TGTGCCAGCAGCTCCGCGCGGACTAGCTCTGTAAATGAGCAGTTCTTC. This gives the protein CASSSARTSSVNEQFF. Filled out from reference TRBV7-9 and TRBJ2-1, the complete variable domain reads DTGVSQNPRHKITKRGQNVTFRCDPISEHNRLYWYRQTLGQGPEFLTYFQNEAQLEKSRLLSDRFSAERPKGSFSTLEIQRTEQGDSAMYLCASSSARTSSVNEQFFGPGTRLTVL.

This sequence joins TRBV11-3 and TRBJ2-7, with 7 bases matching TRBD1. Germline V gene data show CDR1 as SGHNT and CDR2 as YENEEA. The CDR3 sequence is 19 residues long. The ends lost 0 bases at V and 0 bases at J; junction bases unmatched: 14. In nucleotides, the CDR3 is TGTGCCAGCAGCTTAGATGGGGGTCCCGGACAGGCGACCTCCTACGAGCAGTACTTC. Translation: CASSLDGGPGQATSYEQYF.

This sequence joins TRBV5-4 and TRBJ2-1, with 15 bases that match TRBD2. Germline V CDR1 and CDR2: SGHNT, YYREEE (reference sequence). This CDR3 has 18 amino acids. Losses at the gene ends were 4 bases for V and 6 bases for J; bases not matched to a gene: 11. CDR3 amino acids: CASSDLSGLAGGVNEQFF. The CDR3 DNA is TGTGCCAGCAGCGATCTTTCGGGACTAGCGGGAGGTGTCAATGAGCAGTTCTTC. The entire variable domain, with the rest obtained from reference TRBV5-4 and TRBJ2-1, is as follows: ETGVTQSPTHLIKTRGQQVTLRCSSQSGHNTVSWYQQALGQGPQFIFQYYREEENGRGNFPPRFSGLQFPNYSSELNVNALELDDSALYLCASSDLSGLAGGVNEQFFGPGTRLTVL.

This clone was counted once. V gene TRBV27 combines with J gene TRBJ2-7; D is possibly TRBD1 (6 bases). The V end lost 6 bases, the J end lost 2 bases, and 11 bases lay between the germline ends. Germline assignment: CDR1 MNHEY and CDR2 SMNVEV (reference sequence). The CDR3 extends over 13 amino acids. CDR3: CASSLDRTYEQYF. CDR3 nucleotide sequence: TGTGCCAGCAGCCTTGACAGGACCTACGAGCAGTACTTC.

The chain is built from TRBV11-3 and TRBJ2-2, with 9 bases lining up with TRBD1. With 1 base clipped from V and 4 bases from J, the junction kept 10 bases outside the gene matches. The CDR3 sequence is 18 residues long. Germline V gene lookup returns CDR1 SGHNT and CDR2 YENEEA. CDR3 sequence (DNA): TGTGCCAGCAGCTTAGGTGTTACGGGGACAGGGCTCACCGGGGAGCTGTTTTTT. Protein product: CASSLGVTGTGLTGELFF. The entire variable domain, with the rest obtained from reference TRBV11-3 and TRBJ2-2, is as follows: EAGVVQSPRYKIIEKKQPVAFWCNPISGHNTLYWYLQNLGQGPELLIRYENEEAVDDSQLPKDRFSAERLKGVDSTLKIQPAELGDSAVYLCASSLGVTGTGLTGELFFGEGSRLTVL.

The chain links TRBV25-1 to TRBJ2-5, with D maybe TRBD2 (6 bases). CDR1 MGHDK and CDR2 SYGVNS come from the germline V gene. CDR3 length: 11 amino acids. Trimming stripped 8 bases from V and 8 bases from J, with 12 bases between. In DNA, the CDR3 is TGTGCCAGCGAGCTGGGGGGAACCCAGTACTTC. Protein sequence: CASELGGTQYF.

The gene calls are TRBV28 and TRBJ1-2, with TRBD1 as a possible D gene (5 bases). Trimming took off 6 bases at V and 4 bases at J, with 9 bases between the two ends. CDR3 length: 12 amino acids. Germline lookup yields CDR1 MDHEN and CDR2 SYDVKM. Here the CDR3 DNA reads TGTGCCAGCAGGGGACGGCCCTATGGCTACACCTTC. Protein: CASRGRPYGYTF.

V gene TRBV9 combines with J gene TRBJ1-5; unclear D gene. The CDR3 is made up of 18 amino acids. Germline V gene data show CDR1 as SGDLS and CDR2 as YYNGEE. V lost 4 bases and J 0 bases, leaving 20 bases between the germline ends. Here the CDR3 reads CASSPHRGPVRSNQPQHF. The CDR3 nucleotides are TGTGCCAGCAGCCCACATAGAGGGCCAGTTCGTAGCAATCAGCCCCAGCATTTT.

V gene TRBV7-2 combines with J gene TRBJ2-7; 11 bases map to TRBD2. There are 14 residues in the CDR3. Per germline, CDR1 SGHTA and CDR2 FQGNSA. V shed 2 bases, J shed 5 bases, and the junction held 2 bases outside the gene matches. This chain's CDR3 is CASSLLAGGHEQYF. CDR3 nucleotides: TGTGCCAGCAGCTTATTAGCGGGAGGGCACGAGCAGTACTTC.

This sequence joins TRBV19 and TRBJ2-7, with 8 bases fitting TRBD2. With V trimmed by 2 bases and J by 6 bases, 6 bases remained unmatched. The CDR3 runs to 14 residues. CDR1 and CDR2 (germline): LNHDA, SQIVND (reference sequence). CDR3 sequence (DNA): TGTGCCAGTAGTATACGCGAGCGGGAGTCCGAGCAGTACTTC. Translation: CASSIRERESEQYF.

Regarding this clone: One junction end does not reproduce the germline sequence, and a read error may be involved. The rearrangement uses TRBV27 and TRBJ2-7, with TRBD2 matching over 7 bases. The germline gives CDR1 MNHEY, CDR2 SMNVEV (reference sequence). The CDR3 contains 13 residues. The CDR3 region is CASGLSRGYEQYF. The CDR3 DNA sequence: TGTGCCAGCGGTTTATCGCGGGGGTACGAGCAGTACTTC.

The chain is built from TRBV6-1 and TRBJ2-7, with D maybe TRBD1 (5 bases). The CDR3 length is 14 residues. Trimming took 2 bases from V and 0 from J, leaving 8 bases between them. CDR1 is MNHNS and CDR2 is SASEGT in the germline V gene. The CDR3 DNA follows: TGTGCCAGCAGTGAACAGGGATACTCCTACGAGCAGTACTTC. It yields the protein CASSEQGYSYEQYF.

The chain is built from TRBV12-2 and TRBJ1-1. TRBV12-2 is shown as a pseudogene. The CDR3 runs to 11 residues. In nucleotides, the CDR3 is TGTGCAAGTAGAGTAAACACTGAAGCTTTCTTT. It specifies CASRVNTEAFF.